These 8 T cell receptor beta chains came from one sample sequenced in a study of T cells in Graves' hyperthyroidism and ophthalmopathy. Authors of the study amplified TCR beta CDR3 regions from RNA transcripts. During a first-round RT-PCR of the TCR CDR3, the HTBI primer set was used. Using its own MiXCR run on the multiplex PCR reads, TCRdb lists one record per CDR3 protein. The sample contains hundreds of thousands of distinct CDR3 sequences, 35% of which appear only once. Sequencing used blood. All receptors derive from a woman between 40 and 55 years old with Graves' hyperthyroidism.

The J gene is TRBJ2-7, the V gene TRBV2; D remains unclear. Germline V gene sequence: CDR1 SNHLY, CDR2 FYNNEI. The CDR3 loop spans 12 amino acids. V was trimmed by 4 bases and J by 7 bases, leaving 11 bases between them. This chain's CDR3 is CASSVSVNEQYF. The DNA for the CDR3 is TGTGCCAGCAGTGTAAGCGTCAATGAGCAGTACTTC.

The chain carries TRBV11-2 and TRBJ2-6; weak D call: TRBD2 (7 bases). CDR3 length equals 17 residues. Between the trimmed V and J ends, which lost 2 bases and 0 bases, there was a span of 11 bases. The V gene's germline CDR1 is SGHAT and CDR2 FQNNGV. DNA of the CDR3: TGTGCCAGCAGCTTACGGGGGGCATACTCTGGGGCCAACGTCCTGACTTTC. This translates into CASSLRGAYSGANVLTF.

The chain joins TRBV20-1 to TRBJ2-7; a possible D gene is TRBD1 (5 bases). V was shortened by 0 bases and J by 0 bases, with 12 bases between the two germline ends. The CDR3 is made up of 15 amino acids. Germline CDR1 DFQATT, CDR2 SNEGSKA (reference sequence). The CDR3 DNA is TGCAGTGCTAGAGATCAAGGGGATAGCTCCTACGAGCAGTACTTC. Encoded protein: CSARDQGDSSYEQYF.

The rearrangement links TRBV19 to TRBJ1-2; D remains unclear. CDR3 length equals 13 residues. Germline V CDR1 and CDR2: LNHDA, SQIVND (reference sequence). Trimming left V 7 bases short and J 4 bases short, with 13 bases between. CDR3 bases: TGTGCCAGTACGGAGTCTATGAGCTATGGCTACACCTTC. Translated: CASTESMSYGYTF.

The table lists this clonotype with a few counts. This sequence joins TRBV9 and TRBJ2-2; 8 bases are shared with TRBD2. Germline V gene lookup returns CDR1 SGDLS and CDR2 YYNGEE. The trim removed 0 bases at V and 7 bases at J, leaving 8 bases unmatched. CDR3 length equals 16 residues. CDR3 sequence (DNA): TGTGCCAGCAGCGTAGCTACAGGACTAGCCGGCGGGGAGCTGTTTTTT. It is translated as CASSVATGLAGGELFF.

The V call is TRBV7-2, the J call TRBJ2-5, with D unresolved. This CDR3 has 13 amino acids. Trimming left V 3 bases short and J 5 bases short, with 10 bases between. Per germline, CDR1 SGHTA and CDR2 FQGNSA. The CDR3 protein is CASSLIAIETQYF. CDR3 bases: TGTGCCAGCAGCTTGATTGCGATCGAGACCCAGTACTTC.

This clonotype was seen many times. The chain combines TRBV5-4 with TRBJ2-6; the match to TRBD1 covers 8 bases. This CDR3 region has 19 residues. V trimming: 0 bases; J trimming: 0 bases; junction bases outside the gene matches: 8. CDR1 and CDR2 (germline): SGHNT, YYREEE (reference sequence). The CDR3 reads CASSLVRGQDYSGANVLTF. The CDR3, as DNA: TGTGCCAGCAGCTTGGTAAGGGGACAGGACTACTCTGGGGCCAACGTCCTGACTTTC.

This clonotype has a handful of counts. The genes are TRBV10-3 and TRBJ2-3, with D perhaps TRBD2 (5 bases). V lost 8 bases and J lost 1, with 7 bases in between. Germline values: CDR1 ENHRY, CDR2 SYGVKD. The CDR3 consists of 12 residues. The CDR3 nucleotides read TGTGCCATCGGGAGTGGCACAGATACGCAGTATTTT. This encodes CAIGSGTDTQYF.